This T cell receptor beta chain was documented in a study of cytomegalovirus exposure and HLA in healthy donors. PCR involved 60 Vbeta and 13 Jbeta primers. The data were produced by immunoSEQ multiplex PCR, yet TCRdb's version contains in-frame clones alone and is incomplete. The table includes nearly 70,000 clones, 74% detected once. Trimming shortened V by 3 bases and J by 2 bases, and 13 bases separated the two germline ends. Looked up from germline, CDR1 is LNHDA and CDR2 is SQIVND (reference sequence). This CDR3 is 15 amino acids long. The rearrangement links TRBV19 to TRBJ1-2, with TRBD1 as a possible D gene (5 bases). Sequencing was done on a sample of PBMCs. This TCR derives from a woman in her fifties or sixties in good health and CMV-seropositive. CDR3 coding DNA: TGTGCCAGTAGTATTTTCGGGGGATGGAACTATGGCTACACCTTC. Protein sequence: CASSIFGGWNYGYTF.